This passage covers 10 T cell receptor beta chains from one sample sequenced in a study of OX40 agonist ivuxolimab in advanced cancers. Sequencing used immunoSEQ multiplex PCR; TCRdb keeps in-frame clones, though not all of them. This sample has about 150,000 clones, with around 94% found just once. Sequences were derived from CD4+ or CD8+ T cells sorted from blood, sampled in a trial of the OX40 agonist ivuxolimab. Receptors originate from an adult with an advanced solid tumor such as melanoma, head and neck, liver or kidney cancer.

The V call is TRBV12-5, the J call TRBJ2-5, with D hard to call. The germline CDR1 and CDR2 sequences are LGHNT and FRNRAP. The germline V and J ends were trimmed by 7 bases and 7 bases, with 13 bases remaining between them. This CDR3 is built from 12 residues. As DNA, the CDR3 is TGTGCTAGTGCCCCGGAGTCCGGGACCCAGTACTTC. Amino acid sequence: CASAPESGTQYF.

This chain links TRBV7-2 with TRBJ2-5; 12 bases match TRBD2. The CDR3 totals 17 residues. Germline CDR1 is SGHTA and CDR2 is FQGNSA. With 5 bases clipped from V and 2 bases from J, the junction kept 9 bases outside the gene matches. DNA for the CDR3: TGTGCCAGCAGCCCCCGAAGGCTAGCGGGAGGGCAAGAGACCCAGTACTTC. Its translation is CASSPRRLAGGQETQYF.

The chain is built from TRBV7-2 and TRBJ1-4, with 7 bases aligning to TRBD1. Germline-derived CDR1 and CDR2 are SGHTA and FQGNSA. The CDR3 contains 16 residues. V lost 5 bases and J lost 0; bases outside the gene matches: 6. The CDR3 loop is CASSRGQLTTNEKLFF. Here the CDR3 DNA reads TGTGCCAGCAGCCGGGGACAGCTGACAACTAATGAAAAACTGTTTTTT.

The J gene is TRBJ2-7, the V gene TRBV5-1; D remains unclear. CDR1 is SGHRS, CDR2 YFSETQ, per germline. The V end was cut by 4 bases, the J end by 3 bases, with 8 bases between. There are 12 residues in the CDR3. The CDR3 DNA sequence: TGCGCCAGCAGCCAAGCAGGCTACGAGCAGTACTTC. It specifies CASSQAGYEQYF. Full variable domain (remainder filled in from reference TRBV5-1 and TRBJ2-7): KAGVTQTPRYLIKTRGQQVTLSCSPISGHRSVSWYQQTPGQGLQFLFEYFSETQRNKGNFPGRFSGRQFSNSRSEMNVSTLELGDSALYLCASSQAGYEQYFGPGTRLTVT.

V usage is TRBV6-5 and J usage is TRBJ2-3; the D gene is possibly TRBD1 (5 bases). The CDR3 contains 12 residues. With 6 bases removed from V and 8 bases from J, the gap between germline ends came to 12 bases. The germline gives CDR1 MNHEY, CDR2 SVGAGI. The CDR3 loop reads CASRDPQGTQYF. For the CDR3, the DNA is TGTGCCAGCAGGGACCCTCAGGGTACGCAGTATTTT.

The genes are TRBV7-9 and TRBJ1-1; TRBD1 agrees at 7 bases. Per germline, CDR1 SEHNR and CDR2 FQNEAQ (reference sequence). This CDR3 comprises 14 residues. V trimming: 3 bases; J trimming: 11 bases; junction bases outside the gene matches: 12. CDR3 region: CASSLEEGALGAFF. The CDR3 DNA reads TGTGCCAGCAGCTTGGAAGAGGGGGCCCTTGGGGCTTTCTTT.

This clone occurred once. This chain uses TRBV18 with TRBJ2-2; D is ambiguous. The germline CDR1 and CDR2 sequences are KGHSH and LQKENI. Trimming removed 0 bases from V and 0 bases from J, with 14 bases in between. The CDR3 contains 18 residues. The CDR3 here is CASSPPIGSATNTGELFF. The CDR3 coding sequence is TGTGCCAGCTCACCACCAATCGGATCTGCGACGAACACCGGGGAGCTGTTTTTT.

V gene TRBV20-1 combines with J gene TRBJ1-2; D gene uncertain. This CDR3 comprises 10 residues. V was trimmed by 5 bases and J by 8 bases, leaving 9 bases between them. The germline V gene encodes CDR1 DFQATT and CDR2 SNEGSKA (reference sequence). The CDR3 DNA follows: TGCAGTGCTGGCCCCGGAGGCTACACCTTC. This codes for CSAGPGGYTF.

The chain has TRBV9 and TRBJ1-1; 9 positions match TRBD1. The V gene's germline CDR1 is SGDLS and CDR2 YYNGEE. Losses at the gene ends were 3 bases for V and 7 bases for J; bases not matched to a gene: 16. The CDR3 sequence is 17 residues long. In DNA, the CDR3 is TGTGCCAGCAGCGCCGATACCGGGACAGGGTTTAACGGTGAAGCTTTCTTT. This sequence encodes CASSADTGTGFNGEAFF.

V is TRBV5-1 and J is TRBJ2-5, with 9 bases that match TRBD1. The V gene end was trimmed by 3 bases and the J gene end by 4 bases; junction bases not matched to a gene: 10. CDR1 is SGHRS, CDR2 YFSETQ, per germline. The CDR3 extends over 16 amino acids. The CDR3 reads CASSSRGTGMRETQYF. In DNA form, the CDR3 reads TGCGCCAGCAGCTCTCGAGGGACAGGGATGAGAGAGACCCAGTACTTC.